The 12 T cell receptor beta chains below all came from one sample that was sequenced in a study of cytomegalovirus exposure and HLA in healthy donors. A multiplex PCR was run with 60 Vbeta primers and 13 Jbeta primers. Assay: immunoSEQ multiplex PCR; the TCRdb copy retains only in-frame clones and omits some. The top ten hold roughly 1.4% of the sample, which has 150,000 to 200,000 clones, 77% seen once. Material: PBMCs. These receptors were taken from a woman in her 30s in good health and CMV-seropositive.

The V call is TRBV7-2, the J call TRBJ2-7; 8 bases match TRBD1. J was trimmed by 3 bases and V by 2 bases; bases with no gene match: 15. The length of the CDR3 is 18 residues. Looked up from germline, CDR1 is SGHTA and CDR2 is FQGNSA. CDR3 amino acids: CASSLYHLGTGDNYEQYF. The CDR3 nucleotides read TGTGCCAGCAGCTTATATCACCTCGGGACAGGAGATAACTACGAGCAGTACTTC.

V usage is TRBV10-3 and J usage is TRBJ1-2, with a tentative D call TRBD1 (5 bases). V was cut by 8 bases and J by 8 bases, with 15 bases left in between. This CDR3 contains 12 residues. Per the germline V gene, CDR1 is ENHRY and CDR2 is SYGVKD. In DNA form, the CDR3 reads TGTGCCATCGCGACCGGGGGTCAAGGCTACACCTTC. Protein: CAIATGGQGYTF.

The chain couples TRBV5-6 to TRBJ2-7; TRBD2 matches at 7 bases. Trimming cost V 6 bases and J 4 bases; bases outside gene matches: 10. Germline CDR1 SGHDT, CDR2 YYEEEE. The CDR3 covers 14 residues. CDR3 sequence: CASIRLAFEYEQYF. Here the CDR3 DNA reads TGTGCCAGCATCAGACTAGCTTTTGAGTACGAGCAGTACTTC.

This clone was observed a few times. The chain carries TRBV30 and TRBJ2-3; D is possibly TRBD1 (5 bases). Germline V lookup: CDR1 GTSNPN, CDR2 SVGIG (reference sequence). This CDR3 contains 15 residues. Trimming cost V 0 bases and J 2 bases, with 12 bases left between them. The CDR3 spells CAWSVRDRSTDTQYF. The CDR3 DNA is TGTGCCTGGAGTGTACGCGACAGATCCACAGATACGCAGTATTTT.

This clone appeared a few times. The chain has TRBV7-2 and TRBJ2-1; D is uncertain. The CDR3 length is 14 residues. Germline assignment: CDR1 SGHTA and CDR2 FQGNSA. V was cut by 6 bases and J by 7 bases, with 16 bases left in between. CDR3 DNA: TGTGCCAGCAGATCGACTGCCGTAGCTAATGAGCAGTTCTTC. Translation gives CASRSTAVANEQFF. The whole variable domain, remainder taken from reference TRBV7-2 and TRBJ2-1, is GAGVSQSPSNKVTEKGKDVELRCDPISGHTALYWYRQSLGQGLEFLIYFQGNSAPDKSGLPSDRFSAERTGGSVSTLTIQRTQQEDSAVYLCASRSTAVANEQFFGPGTRLTVL.

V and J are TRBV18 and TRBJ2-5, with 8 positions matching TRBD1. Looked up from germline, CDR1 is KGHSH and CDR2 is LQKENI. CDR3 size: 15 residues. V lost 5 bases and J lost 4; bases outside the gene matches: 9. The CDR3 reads CASSIWTGTRETQYF. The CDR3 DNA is TGTGCCAGCTCAATTTGGACAGGGACGAGAGAGACCCAGTACTTC.

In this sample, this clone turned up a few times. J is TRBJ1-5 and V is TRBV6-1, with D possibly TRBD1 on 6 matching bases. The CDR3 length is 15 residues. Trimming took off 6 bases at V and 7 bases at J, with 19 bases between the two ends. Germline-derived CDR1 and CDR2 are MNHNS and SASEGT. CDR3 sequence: CASSRRGAEGQPQHF. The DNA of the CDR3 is TGTGCCAGCAGCCGGCGGGGGGCCGAGGGACAGCCCCAGCATTTT.

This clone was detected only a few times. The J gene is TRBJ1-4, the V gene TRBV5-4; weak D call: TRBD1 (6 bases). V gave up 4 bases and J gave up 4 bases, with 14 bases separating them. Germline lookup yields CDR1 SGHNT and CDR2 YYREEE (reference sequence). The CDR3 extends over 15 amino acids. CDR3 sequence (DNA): TGTGCCAGCAGCACGCGGACAGACCTTAATGAAAAACTGTTTTTT. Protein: CASSTRTDLNEKLFF.

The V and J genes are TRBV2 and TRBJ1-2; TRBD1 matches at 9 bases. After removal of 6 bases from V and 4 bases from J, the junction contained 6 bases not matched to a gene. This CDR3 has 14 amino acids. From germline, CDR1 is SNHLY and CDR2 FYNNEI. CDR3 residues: CASRDRGGSYGYTF. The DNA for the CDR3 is TGTGCCAGCAGGGACAGGGGAGGTTCCTATGGCTACACCTTC.

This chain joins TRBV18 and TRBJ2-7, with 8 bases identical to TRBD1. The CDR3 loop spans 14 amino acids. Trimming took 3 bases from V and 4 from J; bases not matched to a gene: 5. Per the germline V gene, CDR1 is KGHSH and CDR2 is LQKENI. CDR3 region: CASSPGQGRYEQYF. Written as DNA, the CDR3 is TGTGCCAGCTCACCTGGACAGGGAAGGTACGAGCAGTACTTC.

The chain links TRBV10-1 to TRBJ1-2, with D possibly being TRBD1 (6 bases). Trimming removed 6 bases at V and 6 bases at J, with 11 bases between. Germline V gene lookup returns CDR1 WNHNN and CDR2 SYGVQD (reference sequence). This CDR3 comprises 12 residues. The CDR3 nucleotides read TGCGCCAGCAGGCAGGGGAAGGATGGCTACACCTTC. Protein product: CASRQGKDGYTF.

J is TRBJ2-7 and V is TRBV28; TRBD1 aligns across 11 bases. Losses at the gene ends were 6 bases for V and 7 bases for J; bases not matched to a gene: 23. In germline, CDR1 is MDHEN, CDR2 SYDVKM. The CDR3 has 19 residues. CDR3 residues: CASSASLGTGGRAGREQYF. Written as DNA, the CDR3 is TGTGCCAGCAGCGCTTCTCTCGGGACAGGGGGAAGGGCCGGGCGAGAGCAGTACTTC.